This T cell receptor (beta chain) was documented in a study of blood T cell repertoires in COVID-19. Study-wide context: Spain, Italy and the United States supplied samples that represented acute and convalescent COVID-19.

With V trimmed by 3 bases and J by 0 bases, 2 bases remained unmatched. Germline values: CDR1 SGHNT, CDR2 YYREEE (reference sequence). The CDR3 is 15 residues long. Original data processing: Nucleated cell counts were estimated from reference gene primer amplification. This table comes from immunoSEQ multiplex PCR, and its TCRdb copy is limited to in-frame clones, with some not included. V, J and clone size reflect that table, while D and trimming were determined from the DNA. This sample carries about 22,000 clones, about 80% of them seen once, and the ten largest clones take 40% to 60%. The sequencing sample was made of peripheral blood. The chain uses TRBV5-4 and TRBJ2-2, with 7 bases aligning to TRBD2. The source of this sequence is a man between 65 and 85 years old with acute or convalescent COVID-19. CDR3 in DNA: TGTGCCAGCAGCTCTACTAGCGCGAACACCGGGGAGCTGTTTTTT. This gives the protein CASSSTSANTGELFF.